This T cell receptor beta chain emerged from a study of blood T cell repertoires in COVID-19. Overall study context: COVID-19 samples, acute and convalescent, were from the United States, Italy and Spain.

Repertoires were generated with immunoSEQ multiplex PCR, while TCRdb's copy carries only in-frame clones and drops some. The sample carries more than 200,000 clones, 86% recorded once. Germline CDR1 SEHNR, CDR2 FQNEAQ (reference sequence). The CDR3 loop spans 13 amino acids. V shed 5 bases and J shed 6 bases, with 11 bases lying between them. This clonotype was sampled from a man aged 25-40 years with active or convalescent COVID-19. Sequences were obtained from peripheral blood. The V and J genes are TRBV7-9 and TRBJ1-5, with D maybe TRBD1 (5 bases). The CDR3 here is CASSSTGGQPQHF. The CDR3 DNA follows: TGTGCCAGCAGCAGTACCGGGGGTCAGCCCCAGCATTTT.